The rows below give T cell receptor beta chains drawn from one sample of a study of identical twins. One entry per CDR3 protein, called by TCRdb with MiXCR from the 5' RACE reads. The table records roughly 220,000 distinct CDR3 sequences, over 5% of them present only once. These data were likewise used in another study, on T cells expressing NK-cell markers.

The sample consisted of CD8+ T cells sorted from blood. These receptors originate from a woman under 30 in good health. Both conserved end residues are part of each CDR3. Each record gives: V gene, J gene, D gene, CDR3 length, clone size, CDR3 protein, CDR3 DNA. The D gene is left open where the match is weak. Expanded clones are given a class, and other clones once, few, many or no size at all.

TRBV9,TRBJ2-1,-,16,-,CASSVKSGQFYNEQFF,TGTGCCAGCAGCGTAAAGTCGGGACAATTCTACAATGAGCAGTTCTTC
TRBV12-3/TRBV12-4,TRBJ2-3,TRBD1,14,-,CASSETGVGDTQYF,TGTGCCAGCAGCGAGACAGGGGTGGGAGATACGCAGTATTTT
TRBV9,TRBJ2-5,-,18,few,CASSDKRGGPSLQETQYF,TGTGCCAGCAGCGACAAGAGGGGGGGGCCTTCCCTACAAGAGACCCAGTACTTC
TRBV6-1,TRBJ1-1,TRBD1,15,few,CASRQGEYMNTEAFF,TGTGCCAGCCGACAGGGGGAATACATGAACACTGAAGCTTTCTTT
TRBV7-9,TRBJ2-1,-,12,-,CASSWGYNEQFF,TGTGCCAGCAGCTGGGGGTACAATGAGCAGTTCTTC
TRBV6-2/TRBV6-3,TRBJ2-7,-,15,many,CASSEALLPSHEQYF,TGTGCCAGCAGTGAAGCCCTTCTACCTAGTCACGAGCAGTACTTC
TRBV10-2,TRBJ2-3,-,13,-,CASSVWTGDTQYF,TGCGCCAGCAGTGTGTGGACGGGTGATACGCAGTATTTT
TRBV12-3/TRBV12-4,TRBJ2-7,-,12,-,CASSVSRHEQYF,TGTGCCAGCAGTGTCTCCCGACACGAGCAGTACTTC
TRBV20-1,TRBJ2-5,-,9,-,CALGETQYF,TGCGCCTTGGGTGAGACCCAGTACTTC
TRBV6-5,TRBJ2-7,-,14,many,CASSYSSGWYEQYF,TGTGCCAGCAGTTACTCTTCGGGGTGGTACGAGCAGTACTTC
TRBV3-1,TRBJ1-5,-,15,many,CASSQGLAANQPQHF,TGTGCCAGCAGCCAAGGTTTGGCAGCTAATCAGCCCCAGCATTTT
TRBV25-1,TRBJ1-2,-,14,-,CASSESRHDNGYTF,TGTGCCAGCAGTGAATCCCGACACGACAATGGCTACACCTTC
TRBV7-6,TRBJ1-1,-,15,-,CASSSGTGENTEAFF,TGTGCCAGCAGCTCCGGGACCGGGGAGAACACTGAAGCTTTCTTT
TRBV20-1,TRBJ2-4,-,14,-,CSARDRAGRNIQYF,TGCAGTGCTAGAGATAGGGCAGGGCGGAACATTCAGTACTTC
TRBV9,TRBJ2-1,-,12,many,CASGDSYNEQFF,TGTGCCAGCGGGGACTCCTACAATGAGCAGTTCTTC
TRBV12-3/TRBV12-4,TRBJ2-1,-,12,many,CASSTSAPEQFF,TGTGCCAGCAGTACTAGTGCTCCTGAGCAGTTCTTC
TRBV27,TRBJ2-2,TRBD1,15,few,CASSLTGQGPGELFF,TGTGCCAGCAGTCTTACGGGACAGGGGCCCGGGGAGCTGTTTTTT
TRBV14,TRBJ2-3,TRBD2,15,-,CASSQQRGVTDTQYF,TGTGCCAGCAGCCAACAGCGGGGGGTGACAGATACGCAGTATTTT
TRBV7-9,TRBJ2-7,-,14,-,CASSSPGRVYEQYF,TGTGCCAGCAGCTCCCCGGGACGAGTATACGAGCAGTACTTC
TRBV12-3/TRBV12-4,TRBJ2-1,TRBD2,12,few,CASRTSGPEQFF,TGTGCCAGCCGGACTAGCGGGCCTGAGCAGTTCTTC
TRBV6-1,TRBJ2-3,-,16,many,CASTQGRSTGGDTQYF,TGTGCCAGCACGCAAGGCCGGTCAACCGGCGGAGATACGCAGTATTTT
TRBV21-1,TRBJ2-7,-,13,few,CASSIGGAIEQYF,TGTGCCAGCAGCATTGGGGGGGCCATAGAGCAGTACTTC
TRBV14,TRBJ2-3,-,13,-,CASSQVGTDTQYF,TGTGCCAGCAGCCAAGTGGGAACAGATACGCAGTATTTT
TRBV6-1,TRBJ2-1,-,14,-,CASHGSGIYNEQFF,TGTGCCAGCCATGGCTCAGGAATCTACAATGAGCAGTTCTTC
TRBV9,TRBJ2-7,-,15,-,CASSARDRSTYEQYF,TGTGCCAGCAGCGCCCGCGACAGATCGACCTACGAGCAGTACTTC
TRBV11-1,TRBJ2-7,-,19,many,CASSLGFSRQSTKRREQYF,TGTGCCAGCAGCTTAGGATTCAGCCGACAGTCTACGAAAAGGAGGGAGCAGTACTTC
TRBV7-9,TRBJ2-7,-,14,few,CASSRDSFSYEQYF,TGTGCCAGCAGCCGTGACTCCTTCTCCTACGAGCAGTACTTC
TRBV2,TRBJ2-3,-,13,many,CASSDGDARTQYF,TGTGCCAGCAGTGACGGCGATGCGCGGACGCAGTATTTT
TRBV27,TRBJ2-7,-,14,many,CASSFQAGMYEQYF,TGTGCCAGCAGTTTTCAGGCCGGTATGTACGAGCAGTACTTC
TRBV11-1,TRBJ1-1,-,18,few,CASSLGVEGGSMNTEAFF,TGTGCCAGCAGCTTAGGGGTGGAGGGGGGATCTATGAACACTGAAGCTTTCTTT
TRBV29-1,TRBJ1-3,-,16,few,CSVEDPGTRGEDTIYF,TGCAGCGTTGAAGATCCTGGGACCCGCGGAGAGGACACCATATATTTT
TRBV7-9,TRBJ2-1,-,14,few,CASTILGSYNEQFF,TGTGCCAGCACAATCTTGGGCTCCTACAATGAGCAGTTCTTC
TRBV20-1,TRBJ2-7,TRBD1,15,-,CSARPQGASFYEQYF,TGCAGTGCTAGACCTCAGGGGGCGAGTTTCTACGAGCAGTACTTC
TRBV12-3/TRBV12-4,TRBJ2-3,-,11,many,CASSDSVTQYF,TGTGCCAGCAGTGATTCCGTTACGCAGTATTTT
TRBV10-3,TRBJ2-1,TRBD1,17,many,CAISERSPGQIYNEQFF,TGTGCCATCAGTGAGAGATCCCCGGGACAGATCTACAATGAGCAGTTCTTC
TRBV12-3/TRBV12-4,TRBJ1-2,-,13,few,CASSLSNRYGYTF,TGTGCCAGCAGTTTAAGTAACAGATATGGCTACACCTTC
TRBV29-1,TRBJ2-1,TRBD2,13,many,CSVELADYNEQFF,TGCAGCGTTGAACTAGCGGATTACAATGAGCAGTTCTTC
TRBV9,TRBJ1-5,TRBD1,15,-,CASSESGTGNQPQHF,TGTGCCAGCAGCGAAAGCGGGACAGGGAATCAGCCCCAGCATTTT
TRBV20-1,TRBJ2-1,-,11,few,CSAEQAYEQFF,TGCAGTGCAGAGCAGGCCTATGAGCAGTTCTTC
TRBV6-5,TRBJ2-7,-,13,many,CASSYGRGNEQYF,TGTGCCAGCAGTTATGGCAGGGGAAACGAGCAGTACTTC
TRBV7-9,TRBJ1-1,-,15,few,CASSLSDKMGAEAFF,TGTGCCAGCAGCTTATCCGACAAGATGGGCGCTGAAGCTTTCTTT
TRBV7-9,TRBJ2-7,-,14,few,CASSQDYLSYEQYF,TGTGCCAGCAGCCAGGACTACCTCTCCTACGAGCAGTACTTC
TRBV7-9,TRBJ2-7,-,15,many,CASSLAGRTTYEQYF,TGTGCCAGCAGCTTAGCGGGCCGTACAACCTACGAGCAGTACTTC
TRBV2,TRBJ2-7,-,11,-,CASSETSEQYF,TGTGCCAGCAGTGAGACATCGGAGCAGTACTTC
TRBV9,TRBJ2-4,TRBD1,14,few,CASSDTGTGDIQYF,TGTGCCAGCAGCGATACCGGGACAGGCGACATTCAGTACTTC
TRBV14,TRBJ2-1,-,18,many,CASSPPLGVADQNNEQFF,TGTGCCAGCAGCCCCCCCCTCGGGGTAGCGGACCAAAACAATGAGCAGTTCTTC
TRBV20-1,TRBJ2-5,-,14,few,CSASSSVYQETQYF,TGCAGTGCTAGTTCTAGCGTGTACCAAGAGACCCAGTACTTC
TRBV6-1,TRBJ2-5,-,17,-,CASTPGGGPMLIETQYF,TGTGCCAGCACCCCAGGGGGGGGACCGATGTTAATTGAGACCCAGTACTTC